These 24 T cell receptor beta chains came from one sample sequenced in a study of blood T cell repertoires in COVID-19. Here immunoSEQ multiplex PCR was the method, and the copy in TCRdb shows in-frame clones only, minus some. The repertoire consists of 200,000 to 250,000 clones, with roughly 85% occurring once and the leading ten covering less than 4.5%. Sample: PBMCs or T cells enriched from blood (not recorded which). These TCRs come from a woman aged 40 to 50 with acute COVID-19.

The CDR3 sequence: CASSESRQKNYGYTF. Here the CDR3 DNA reads TGCGCCAGCAGTGAGTCGCGACAGAAAAACTATGGCTACACCTTC. The rearrangement joins TRBV10-1 to TRBJ1-2, with a possible D match to TRBD1 (5 bases). The CDR3 runs 15 residues. V was clipped by 0 bases and J by 2 bases, with 10 bases between them. CDR1 WNHNN and CDR2 SYGVQD come from the germline V gene (reference sequence).

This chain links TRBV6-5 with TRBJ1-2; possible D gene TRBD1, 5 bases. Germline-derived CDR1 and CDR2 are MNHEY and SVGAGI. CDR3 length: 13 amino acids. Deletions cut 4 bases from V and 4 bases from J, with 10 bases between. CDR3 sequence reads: CASSSDRSYGYTF. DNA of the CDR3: TGTGCCAGCAGTTCAGACAGAAGCTATGGCTACACCTTC.

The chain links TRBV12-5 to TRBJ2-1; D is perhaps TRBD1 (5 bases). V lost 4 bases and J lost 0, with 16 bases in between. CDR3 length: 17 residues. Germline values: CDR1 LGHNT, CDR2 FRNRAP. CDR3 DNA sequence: TGTGCTAGTGGTTGGGTTTCAGGGTCTAGCTCCTACAATGAGCAGTTCTTC. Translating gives CASGWVSGSSSYNEQFF.

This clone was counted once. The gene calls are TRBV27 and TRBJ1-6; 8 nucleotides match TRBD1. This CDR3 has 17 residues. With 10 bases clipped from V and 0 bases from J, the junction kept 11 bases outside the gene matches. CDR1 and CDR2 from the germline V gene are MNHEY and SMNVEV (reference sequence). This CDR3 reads CAIRPTGGSSYNSPLHF. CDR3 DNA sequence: TGTGCCATAAGACCAACAGGGGGAAGCTCCTATAATTCACCCCTCCACTTT.

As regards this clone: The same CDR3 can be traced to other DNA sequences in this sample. CDR3 coding DNA: TGCAGCGTTGCAGGGGGCGCGGGGGGCTACACCTTC. Its translation is CSVAGGAGGYTF. The gene calls are TRBV29-1 and TRBJ1-2; TRBD1 aligns across 8 bases. The CDR3 totals 12 residues. The V gene end was trimmed by 4 bases and the J gene end by 8 bases; junction bases not matched to a gene: 6. CDR1 is SQVTM and CDR2 is ANQGSEA in the germline V gene.

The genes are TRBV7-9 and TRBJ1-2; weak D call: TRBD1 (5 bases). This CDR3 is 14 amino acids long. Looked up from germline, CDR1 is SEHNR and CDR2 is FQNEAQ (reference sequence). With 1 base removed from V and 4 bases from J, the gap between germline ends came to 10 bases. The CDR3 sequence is CASSLGGGSYGYTF. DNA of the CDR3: TGTGCCAGCAGCTTAGGGGGCGGCTCCTATGGCTACACCTTC.

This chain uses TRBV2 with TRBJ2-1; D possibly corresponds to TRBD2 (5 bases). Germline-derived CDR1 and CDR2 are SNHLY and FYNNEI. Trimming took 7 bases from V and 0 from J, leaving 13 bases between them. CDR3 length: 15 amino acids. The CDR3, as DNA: TGTGCCAGCACCCGAAAGGCGGGCTCCTACAATGAGCAGTTCTTC. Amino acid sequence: CASTRKAGSYNEQFF.

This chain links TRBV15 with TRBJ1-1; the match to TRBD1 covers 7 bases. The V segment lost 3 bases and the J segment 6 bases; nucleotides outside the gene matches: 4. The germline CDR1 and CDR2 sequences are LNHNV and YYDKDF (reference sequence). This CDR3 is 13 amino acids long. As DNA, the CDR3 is TGTGCCACCAGCAGGCAGCAGGGGGCTGAAGCTTTCTTT. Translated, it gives CATSRQQGAEAFF.

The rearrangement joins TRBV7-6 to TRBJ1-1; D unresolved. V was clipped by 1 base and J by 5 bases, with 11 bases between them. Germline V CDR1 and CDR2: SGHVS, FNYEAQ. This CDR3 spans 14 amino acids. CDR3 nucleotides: TGTGCCAGCAGCTTAGAGGATTCGGGGACTGAAGCTTTCTTT. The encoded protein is CASSLEDSGTEAFF.

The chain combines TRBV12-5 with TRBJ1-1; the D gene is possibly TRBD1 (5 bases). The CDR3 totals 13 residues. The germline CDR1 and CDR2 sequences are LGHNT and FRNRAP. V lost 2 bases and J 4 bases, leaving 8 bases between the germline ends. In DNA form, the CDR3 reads TGTGCTAGTGGTTTGTCCGGGGGCACTGAAGCTTTCTTT. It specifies CASGLSGGTEAFF.

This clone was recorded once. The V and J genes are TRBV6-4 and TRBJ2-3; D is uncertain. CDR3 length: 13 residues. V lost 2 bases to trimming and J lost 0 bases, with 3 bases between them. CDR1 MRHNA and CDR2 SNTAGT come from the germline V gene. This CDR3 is CASSDGSTDTQYF. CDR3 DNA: TGTGCCAGCAGTGACGGCAGCACAGATACGCAGTATTTT.

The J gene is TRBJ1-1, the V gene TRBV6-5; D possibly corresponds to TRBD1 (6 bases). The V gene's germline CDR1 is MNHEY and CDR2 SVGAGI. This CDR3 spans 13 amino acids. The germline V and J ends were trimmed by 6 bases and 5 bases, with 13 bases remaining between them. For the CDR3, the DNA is TGTGCCAGCAGATTGGGGGCAGGAACTGAAGCTTTCTTT. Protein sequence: CASRLGAGTEAFF.

The CDR3 DNA reads TGTGCCACCAGTGATGCCCGAGGAATTGGGGCCAACGTCCTGACTTTC. It specifies CATSDARGIGANVLTF. The V call is TRBV24-1, the J call TRBJ2-6; D is undetermined. The germline V gene has CDR1 KGHDR and CDR2 SFDVKD. This CDR3 has 16 residues. Trimming removed 3 bases at V and 3 bases at J, with 11 bases between.

As DNA, the CDR3 is TGTGCCAGCTCACCGAGGGGGGGTGAGCAGTTCTTC. It translates to CASSPRGGEQFF. The chain has TRBV18 and TRBJ2-1, with D perhaps matching TRBD2 (7 bases). V was pared by 3 bases and J by 9 bases, with 9 bases between. Germline lookup yields CDR1 KGHSH and CDR2 LQKENI. The CDR3 has 12 amino acids.

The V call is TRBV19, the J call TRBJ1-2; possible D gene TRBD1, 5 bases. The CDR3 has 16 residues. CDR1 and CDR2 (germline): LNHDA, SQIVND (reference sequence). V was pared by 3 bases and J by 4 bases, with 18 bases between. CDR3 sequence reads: CASSIPGEVSGYGYTF. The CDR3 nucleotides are TGTGCCAGTAGTATCCCGGGGGAAGTGTCTGGCTATGGCTACACCTTC. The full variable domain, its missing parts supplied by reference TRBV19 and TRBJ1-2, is DGGITQSPKYLFRKEGQNVTLSCEQNLNHDAMYWYRQDPGQGLRLIYYSQIVNDFQKGDIAEGYSVSREKKESFPLTVTSAQKNPTAFYLCASSIPGEVSGYGYTFGSGTRLTVV.

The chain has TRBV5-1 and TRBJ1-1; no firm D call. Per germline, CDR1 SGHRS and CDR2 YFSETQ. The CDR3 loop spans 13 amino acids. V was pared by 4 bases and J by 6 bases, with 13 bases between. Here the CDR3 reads CASSPGREPEAFF. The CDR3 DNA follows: TGCGCCAGCAGCCCTGGACGGGAACCTGAAGCTTTCTTT.

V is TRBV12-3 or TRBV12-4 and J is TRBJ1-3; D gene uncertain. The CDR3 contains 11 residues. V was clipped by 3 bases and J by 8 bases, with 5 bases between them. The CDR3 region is CASSFRDTIYF. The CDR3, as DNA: TGTGCCAGCAGTTTTAGAGACACCATATATTTT.

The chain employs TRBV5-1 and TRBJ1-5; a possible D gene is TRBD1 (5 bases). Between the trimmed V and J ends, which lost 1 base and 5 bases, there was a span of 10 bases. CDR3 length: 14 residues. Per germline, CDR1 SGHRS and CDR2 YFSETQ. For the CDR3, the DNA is TGCGCCAGCAGCTTGAGGGGTGGCGATCAGCCCCAGCATTTT. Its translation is CASSLRGGDQPQHF. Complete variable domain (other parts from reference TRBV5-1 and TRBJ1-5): KAGVTQTPRYLIKTRGQQVTLSCSPISGHRSVSWYQQTPGQGLQFLFEYFSETQRNKGNFPGRFSGRQFSNSRSEMNVSTLELGDSALYLCASSLRGGDQPQHFGDGTRLSIL.

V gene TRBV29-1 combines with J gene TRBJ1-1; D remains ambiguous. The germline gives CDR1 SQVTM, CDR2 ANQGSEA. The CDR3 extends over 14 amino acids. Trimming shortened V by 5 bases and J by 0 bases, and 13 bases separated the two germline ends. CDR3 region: CSVLPTVMNTEAFF. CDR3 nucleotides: TGCAGCGTTCTACCTACAGTAATGAACACTGAAGCTTTCTTT.

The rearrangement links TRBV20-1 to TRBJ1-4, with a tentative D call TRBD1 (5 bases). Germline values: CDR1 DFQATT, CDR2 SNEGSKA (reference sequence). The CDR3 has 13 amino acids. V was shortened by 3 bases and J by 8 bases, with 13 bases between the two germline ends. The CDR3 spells CSASPGSFEKLFF. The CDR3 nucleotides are TGCAGTGCTAGTCCAGGGTCTTTCGAAAAACTGTTTTTT.

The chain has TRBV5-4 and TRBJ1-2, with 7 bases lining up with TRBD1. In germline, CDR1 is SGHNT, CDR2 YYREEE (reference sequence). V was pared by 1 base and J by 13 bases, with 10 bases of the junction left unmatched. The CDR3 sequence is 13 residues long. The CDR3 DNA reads TGTGCCAGCAGCTTGCAACCTCAGGGGGACGGCACCTTC. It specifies CASSLQPQGDGTF. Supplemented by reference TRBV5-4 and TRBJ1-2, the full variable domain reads ETGVTQSPTHLIKTRGQQVTLRCSSQSGHNTVSWYQQALGQGPQFIFQYYREEENGRGNFPPRFSGLQFPNYSSELNVNALELDDSALYLCASSLQPQGDGTFGSGTRLTVV.

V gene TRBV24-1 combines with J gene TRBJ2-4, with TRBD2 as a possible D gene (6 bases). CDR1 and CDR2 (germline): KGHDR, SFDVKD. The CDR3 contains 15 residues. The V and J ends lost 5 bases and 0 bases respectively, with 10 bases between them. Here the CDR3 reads CATSGGGEAKNIQYF. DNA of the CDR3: TGTGCCACCAGTGGAGGAGGGGAAGCCAAAAACATTCAGTACTTC.

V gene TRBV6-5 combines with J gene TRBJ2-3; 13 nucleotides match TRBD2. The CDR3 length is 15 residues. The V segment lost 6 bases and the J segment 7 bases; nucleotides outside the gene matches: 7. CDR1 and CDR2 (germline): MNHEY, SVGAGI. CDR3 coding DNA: TGTGCCAGCAGGGGACTAGCGGGGCCGGGGAATACGCAGTATTTT. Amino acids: CASRGLAGPGNTQYF.

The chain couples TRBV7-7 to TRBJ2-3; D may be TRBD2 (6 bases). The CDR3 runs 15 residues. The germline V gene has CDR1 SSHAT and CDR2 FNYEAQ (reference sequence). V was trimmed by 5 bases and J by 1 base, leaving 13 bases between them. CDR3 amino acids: CASSPVSGRTDTQYF. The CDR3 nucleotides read TGTGCCAGCAGCCCAGTGAGCGGGCGCACAGATACGCAGTATTTT.